The 28 T cell receptor beta chains given below trace back to one sample, sequenced in a study of OX40 agonist ivuxolimab in advanced cancers. Sequencing used immunoSEQ multiplex PCR; TCRdb keeps in-frame clones, though not all of them. This sample has about 82,000 clones, with around 85% found just once. This specimen consisted of CD4+ or CD8+ T cells sorted from blood, obtained in a trial of the OX40 agonist ivuxolimab. These receptors were taken from an adult with an advanced solid tumor such as melanoma, head and neck, liver or kidney cancer.

This chain joins TRBV5-1 and TRBJ1-1, with unresolved D. This CDR3 is built from 15 residues. Germline assignment: CDR1 SGHRS and CDR2 YFSETQ. Trimming removed 4 bases from V and 0 bases from J, with 13 bases in between. The CDR3: CASSQGAAMNTEAFF. In DNA, the CDR3 is TGCGCCAGCAGCCAAGGCGCGGCCATGAACACTGAAGCTTTCTTT.

The rearrangement links TRBV28 to TRBJ1-2; 7 nucleotides agree with TRBD1. V lost 4 bases, J lost 4 bases, and 6 bases stayed unmatched. CDR1 MDHEN and CDR2 SYDVKM come from the germline V gene. The CDR3 is 14 amino acids. CDR3 loop: CASSSHDRAYGYTF. CDR3 DNA sequence: TGTGCCAGCAGTTCGCACGACAGGGCCTATGGCTACACCTTC.

The chain uses TRBV28 and TRBJ1-5; the D is unclear. The V end lost 3 bases, the J end lost 3 bases, and 9 bases lay between the germline ends. Per the germline V gene, CDR1 is MDHEN and CDR2 is SYDVKM. This CDR3 comprises 14 residues. CDR3 nucleotides: TGTGCCAGCAGTTTTACGGTCCTCAATCAGCCCCAGCATTTT. Translation: CASSFTVLNQPQHF. Full variable domain (missing parts from reference TRBV28 and TRBJ1-5): DVKVTQSSRYLVKRTGEKVFLECVQDMDHENMFWYRQDPGLGLRLIYFSYDVKMKEKGDIPEGYSVSREKKERFSLILESASTNQTSMYLCASSFTVLNQPQHFGDGTRLSIL.

V usage is TRBV9 and J usage is TRBJ2-1; D might be TRBD1 or TRBD2, each matching 5 bases. The CDR3 is 15 residues long. V lost 4 bases, J lost 6 bases, and 17 bases lay in between. CDR1 is SGDLS and CDR2 is YYNGEE in the germline V gene. In nucleotides, the CDR3 is TGTGCCAGCAGCCCCGGCCGGGGCTATAGCAATGAGCAGTTCTTC. Residues: CASSPGRGYSNEQFF.

This chain links TRBV14 with TRBJ2-7; D remains unclear. CDR1 SGHDN and CDR2 FVKESK come from the germline V gene. CDR3 size: 15 residues. The V and J ends lost 0 bases and 5 bases respectively, with 14 bases between them. The CDR3 nucleotides read TGTGCCAGCAGCCAAGAGGGGTACGTTGTCCACGAGCAGTACGTC. It encodes CASSQEGYVVHEQYV.

The J gene is TRBJ1-2, the V gene TRBV7-2; D perhaps matches TRBD1 (5 bases). This CDR3 region has 14 residues. Germline CDR1 is SGHTA and CDR2 is FQGNSA. Trimming removed 2 bases from V and 0 bases from J, with 7 bases in between. The CDR3 protein is CASSLSTANYGYTF. As DNA, the CDR3 is TGTGCCAGCAGCTTATCGACAGCTAACTATGGCTACACCTTC.

The rearrangement uses TRBV9 and TRBJ2-1, with 10 bases identical to TRBD1. This CDR3 has 13 residues. The trim removed 5 bases at V and 13 bases at J, leaving 9 bases unmatched. In germline, CDR1 is SGDLS, CDR2 YYNGEE. The CDR3 loop reads CASSEGQGLSQFF. As DNA, the CDR3 is TGTGCCAGCAGTGAGGGACAGGGGCTATCTCAGTTCTTC. The entire variable domain, with the rest obtained from reference TRBV9 and TRBJ2-1, is as follows: DSGVTQTPKHLITATGQRVTLRCSPRSGDLSVYWYQQSLDQGLQFLIQYYNGEERAKGNILERFSAQQFPDLHSELNLSSLELGDSALYFCASSEGQGLSQFFGPGTRLTVL.

This rearrangement joins TRBV2 to TRBJ2-2; no reliable D call. Germline CDR1 reads SNHLY; CDR2 reads FYNNEI. Trimming took 5 bases from V and 1 from J, leaving 5 bases between them. This CDR3 spans 13 amino acids. The CDR3: CASSPGNTGELFF. The CDR3 DNA reads as TGTGCCAGCAGTCCCGGGAACACCGGGGAGCTGTTTTTT.

The CDR3 DNA sequence: TGTGCCATCAGTGAAACTAGCGGAGACAATGAGCAGTTCTTC. Its protein is CAISETSGDNEQFF. V and J are TRBV10-3 and TRBJ2-1, with 8 bases lining up with TRBD2. The CDR3 covers 14 residues. V gave up 3 bases and J gave up 5 bases; unmatched junction bases: 3. Germline-derived CDR1 and CDR2 are ENHRY and SYGVKD.

The V and J genes are TRBV5-1 and TRBJ1-3; weak D call: TRBD1 (6 bases). This CDR3 comprises 16 residues. Trimming shortened V by 0 bases and J by 0 bases, and 10 bases separated the two germline ends. Germline V gives CDR1 SGHRS, CDR2 YFSETQ. The CDR3 is CASSLDREGSGNTIYF. In DNA, the CDR3 is TGCGCCAGCAGCTTGGACAGGGAGGGCTCTGGAAACACCATATATTTT.

This chain joins TRBV5-6 and TRBJ2-6; 7 positions agree with TRBD1. Germline CDR1 SGHDT, CDR2 YYEEEE. J lost 0 bases, V lost 4 bases, and 13 bases had no gene match. The CDR3 runs 19 residues. CDR3 nucleotide sequence: TGTGCCAGCAGCCCTGGAGGAGGCAGGGGGTTCTCTGGGGCCAACGTCCTGACTTTC. Its translation: CASSPGGGRGFSGANVLTF.

The rearrangement links TRBV19 to TRBJ1-1; possibly TRBD1 for D (6 bases). V was trimmed by 7 bases and J by 10 bases, leaving 16 bases between them. CDR1 and CDR2 from the germline V gene are LNHDA and SQIVND (reference sequence). This CDR3 contains 12 residues. The CDR3 protein is CASKGGRGRAFF. CDR3 nucleotides: TGTGCCAGTAAGGGGGGGAGGGGCCGAGCTTTCTTT.

This clone was found once. The chain combines TRBV9 with TRBJ1-2, with D unclear. V lost 4 bases and J 0 bases, leaving 16 bases between the germline ends. The germline V gene encodes CDR1 SGDLS and CDR2 YYNGEE. This CDR3 has 16 amino acids. The CDR3 here is CASSPPAWPANYGYTF. CDR3 nucleotide sequence: TGTGCCAGCAGCCCCCCGGCGTGGCCGGCTAACTATGGCTACACCTTC. Full variable domain (missing parts from reference TRBV9 and TRBJ1-2): DSGVTQTPKHLITATGQRVTLRCSPRSGDLSVYWYQQSLDQGLQFLIQYYNGEERAKGNILERFSAQQFPDLHSELNLSSLELGDSALYFCASSPPAWPANYGYTFGSGTRLTVV.

This chain joins TRBV6-1 and TRBJ1-5; D gene ambiguous. Germline V CDR1 and CDR2: MNHNS, SASEGT. The V end lost 2 bases, the J end lost 7 bases, and 6 bases lay between the germline ends. This CDR3 is built from 12 residues. The CDR3 loop is CASSEFFQPQHF. The CDR3 DNA reads as TGTGCCAGCAGTGAATTTTTCCAGCCCCAGCATTTT.

This sequence joins TRBV21-1 and TRBJ1-1; the table names TRBD1, a call not compared with the DNA. TRBV21-1 is a recognized pseudogene. The CDR3 spans 19 residues. The CDR3 region has the DNA TGTGCCAGCAGCCGAAGAAAGGGGGAAAACCAACCCGAGGACACTGAAGCTTTCTTT. Amino acid sequence: CASSRRKGENQPEDTEAFF.

This clone was seen just once. The CDR3 coding sequence is TGCAGTGCTACTGTGTACGAGCAGTTCTTC. Translation: CSATVYEQFF. The gene calls are TRBV20-1 and TRBJ2-1; D remains ambiguous. Germline CDR1 reads DFQATT; CDR2 reads SNEGSKA (reference sequence). This CDR3 has 10 residues. The V end lost 4 bases, the J end lost 10 bases, and 8 bases lay between the germline ends.

V usage is TRBV5-1 and J usage is TRBJ2-7, with no clear D. Germline CDR1 reads SGHRS; CDR2 reads YFSETQ. The V end lost 4 bases, the J end lost 1 base, and 12 bases lay between the germline ends. The CDR3 covers 14 residues. This CDR3 is CASSPPSGSYEQYF. The CDR3 coding sequence is TGCGCCAGCAGCCCTCCAAGTGGGTCCTACGAGCAGTACTTC.

This clone showed up just a few times. This sequence joins TRBV5-1 and TRBJ2-1; D is undetermined. The CDR3 length is 15 residues. V dropped 4 bases and J dropped 0 bases, with 11 bases sitting between them. CDR1 is SGHRS and CDR2 is YFSETQ in the germline V gene. The CDR3 is CASSPLEVSYNEQFF. Here the CDR3 DNA reads TGCGCCAGCAGCCCCCTAGAAGTCTCCTACAATGAGCAGTTCTTC.

The chain is built from TRBV11-2 and TRBJ2-7, with D maybe TRBD1 (6 bases). The germline V gene has CDR1 SGHAT and CDR2 FQNNGV. The CDR3 loop spans 14 amino acids. V lost 7 bases to trimming and J lost 5 bases, with 18 bases between them. CDR3 DNA: TGTGCCAGCACTACTCTGGGCAGGGGTCACGAGCAGTACTTC. Encoded protein: CASTTLGRGHEQYF. The variable domain in full, completed from reference TRBV11-2 and TRBJ2-7, reads EAGVAQSPRYKIIEKRQSVAFWCNPISGHATLYWYQQILGQGPKLLIQFQNNGVVDDSQLPKDRFSAERLKGVDSTLKIQPAKLEDSAVYLCASTTLGRGHEQYFGPGTRLTVT.

The chain employs TRBV28 and TRBJ1-2, with D perhaps TRBD1 (5 bases). Trimming shortened V by 4 bases and J by 0 bases, and 15 bases separated the two germline ends. Per the germline V gene, CDR1 is MDHEN and CDR2 is SYDVKM. The CDR3 contains 16 residues. Here the CDR3 DNA reads TGTGCCAGCAGTTGGGGAGGAACAGGCACTAACTATGGCTACACCTTC. Translating it yields CASSWGGTGTNYGYTF.

CDR3 sequence reads: CASSQAMGRGAEAFF. CDR3 sequence (DNA): TGTGCCAGCAGCCAAGCTATGGGGCGCGGGGCTGAAGCTTTCTTT. The genes are TRBV14 and TRBJ1-1, with D perhaps TRBD1 (5 bases). The CDR3 totals 15 residues. The germline CDR1 and CDR2 sequences are SGHDN and FVKESK. V was clipped by 1 base and J by 6 bases, with 15 bases between them. The variable domain in full, completed from reference TRBV14 and TRBJ1-1, reads EAGVTQFPSHSVIEKGQTVTLRCDPISGHDNLYWYRRVMGKEIKFLLHFVKESKQDESGMPNNRFLAERTGGTYSTLKVQPAELEDSGVYFCASSQAMGRGAEAFFGQGTRLTVV.

The chain couples TRBV18 to TRBJ2-3; no reliable D call. This CDR3 is 15 amino acids long. The germline CDR1 and CDR2 sequences are KGHSH and LQKENI. The V and J ends lost 0 bases and 1 base respectively, with 8 bases between them. This CDR3 is CASSPPGIGTDTQYF. CDR3 DNA: TGTGCCAGCTCACCACCCGGCATCGGCACAGATACGCAGTATTTT.

CDR3 DNA sequence: TGTGCCAGCAGCCTTCGGACAGGGGACTACGAGCAGTACTTC. This codes for CASSLRTGDYEQYF. This sequence joins TRBV7-2 and TRBJ2-7; 9 positions agree with TRBD1. Trimming at V came to 5 bases and at J to 3 bases, leaving 5 bases not matched to a gene. The germline CDR1 and CDR2 sequences are SGHTA and FQGNSA. CDR3 length equals 14 residues.

The chain combines TRBV7-8 with TRBJ2-3; TRBD1 agrees at 10 bases. CDR1 SGHVS and CDR2 FQNEAQ come from the germline V gene. Losses at the gene ends were 5 bases for V and 5 bases for J; bases not matched to a gene: 7. There are 15 residues in the CDR3. Here the CDR3 reads CASSAGQGGGDTQYF. The CDR3, as DNA: TGTGCCAGCAGCGCAGGACAGGGGGGGGGAGATACGCAGTATTTT.

This clone was seen only once. The chain links TRBV7-9 to TRBJ1-2, with a tentative D call TRBD1 (6 bases). This CDR3 comprises 14 residues. The germline CDR1 and CDR2 sequences are SEHNR and FQNEAQ (reference sequence). The germline V and J ends were trimmed by 4 bases and 5 bases, with 14 bases remaining between them. In nucleotides, the CDR3 is TGTGCCAGCAGCTCAGGAACAGGGTCGTATGGCTACACCTTC. It encodes CASSSGTGSYGYTF. The whole variable domain, filled in from reference TRBV7-9 and TRBJ1-2, reads DTGVSQNPRHKITKRGQNVTFRCDPISEHNRLYWYRQTLGQGPEFLTYFQNEAQLEKSRLLSDRFSAERPKGSFSTLEIQRTEQGDSAMYLCASSSGTGSYGYTFGSGTRLTVV.

The chain recombines TRBV9 with TRBJ1-6, with D perhaps TRBD1 (5 bases). Germline V gives CDR1 SGDLS, CDR2 YYNGEE. The CDR3 has 16 amino acids. Trimming removed 4 bases from V and 0 bases from J, with 11 bases in between. The DNA of the CDR3 is TGTGCCAGCAGCCCCGGGGGAAGCTCCTATAATTCACCCCTCCACTTT. Protein: CASSPGGSSYNSPLHF.

This chain connects TRBV4-2 to TRBJ2-7; 13 bases line up with TRBD2. V gave up 4 bases and J gave up 5 bases; unmatched junction bases: 8. The length of the CDR3 is 16 residues. The germline V gene encodes CDR1 LGHNA and CDR2 YNFKEQ. Here the CDR3 DNA reads TGTGCCAGCAGCCCGGCCCCTACTAGCGGGAGGGACGAGCAGTACTTC. Protein: CASSPAPTSGRDEQYF.

The CDR3 DNA follows: TGTGCCAGCAGTTACCCACAGGACAATCAGCCCCAGCATTTT. The encoded protein is CASSYPQDNQPQHF. This chain joins TRBV6-6 and TRBJ1-5, with D perhaps matching TRBD1 (5 bases). The CDR3 length is 14 residues. With 2 bases removed from V and 3 bases from J, the gap between germline ends came to 8 bases. CDR1 and CDR2 from the germline V gene are MNHNY and SVGAGI (reference sequence).